The T cell receptor (beta chain) under discussion was sequenced for a study of blood T cell repertoires in COVID-19. Study summary: The analysed material was cDNA or gDNA that came from T cells, B-cell-depleted T cells, or PBMCs.

Here immunoSEQ multiplex PCR was the method, and the copy in TCRdb shows in-frame clones only, minus some. The table includes 200,000 or so clones, about 91% detected once. Germline V lookup: CDR1 LNHNV, CDR2 YYDKDF (reference sequence). CDR3 size: 15 residues. Unmatched junction bases numbered 6, after V lost 2 bases and J lost 8 bases. Categorization into cohorts depended on clinical history that participants reported. This TCR was recovered from a woman in her forties with acute COVID-19. The source material was PBMCs or T cells enriched from blood (not recorded which). V usage is TRBV15 and J usage is TRBJ1-4, with 9 bases identical to TRBD1. The CDR3 reads CATSRRDRGSEKLFF. In DNA, the CDR3 is TGTGCCACCAGCAGACGAGACAGGGGGTCGGAAAAACTGTTTTTT.